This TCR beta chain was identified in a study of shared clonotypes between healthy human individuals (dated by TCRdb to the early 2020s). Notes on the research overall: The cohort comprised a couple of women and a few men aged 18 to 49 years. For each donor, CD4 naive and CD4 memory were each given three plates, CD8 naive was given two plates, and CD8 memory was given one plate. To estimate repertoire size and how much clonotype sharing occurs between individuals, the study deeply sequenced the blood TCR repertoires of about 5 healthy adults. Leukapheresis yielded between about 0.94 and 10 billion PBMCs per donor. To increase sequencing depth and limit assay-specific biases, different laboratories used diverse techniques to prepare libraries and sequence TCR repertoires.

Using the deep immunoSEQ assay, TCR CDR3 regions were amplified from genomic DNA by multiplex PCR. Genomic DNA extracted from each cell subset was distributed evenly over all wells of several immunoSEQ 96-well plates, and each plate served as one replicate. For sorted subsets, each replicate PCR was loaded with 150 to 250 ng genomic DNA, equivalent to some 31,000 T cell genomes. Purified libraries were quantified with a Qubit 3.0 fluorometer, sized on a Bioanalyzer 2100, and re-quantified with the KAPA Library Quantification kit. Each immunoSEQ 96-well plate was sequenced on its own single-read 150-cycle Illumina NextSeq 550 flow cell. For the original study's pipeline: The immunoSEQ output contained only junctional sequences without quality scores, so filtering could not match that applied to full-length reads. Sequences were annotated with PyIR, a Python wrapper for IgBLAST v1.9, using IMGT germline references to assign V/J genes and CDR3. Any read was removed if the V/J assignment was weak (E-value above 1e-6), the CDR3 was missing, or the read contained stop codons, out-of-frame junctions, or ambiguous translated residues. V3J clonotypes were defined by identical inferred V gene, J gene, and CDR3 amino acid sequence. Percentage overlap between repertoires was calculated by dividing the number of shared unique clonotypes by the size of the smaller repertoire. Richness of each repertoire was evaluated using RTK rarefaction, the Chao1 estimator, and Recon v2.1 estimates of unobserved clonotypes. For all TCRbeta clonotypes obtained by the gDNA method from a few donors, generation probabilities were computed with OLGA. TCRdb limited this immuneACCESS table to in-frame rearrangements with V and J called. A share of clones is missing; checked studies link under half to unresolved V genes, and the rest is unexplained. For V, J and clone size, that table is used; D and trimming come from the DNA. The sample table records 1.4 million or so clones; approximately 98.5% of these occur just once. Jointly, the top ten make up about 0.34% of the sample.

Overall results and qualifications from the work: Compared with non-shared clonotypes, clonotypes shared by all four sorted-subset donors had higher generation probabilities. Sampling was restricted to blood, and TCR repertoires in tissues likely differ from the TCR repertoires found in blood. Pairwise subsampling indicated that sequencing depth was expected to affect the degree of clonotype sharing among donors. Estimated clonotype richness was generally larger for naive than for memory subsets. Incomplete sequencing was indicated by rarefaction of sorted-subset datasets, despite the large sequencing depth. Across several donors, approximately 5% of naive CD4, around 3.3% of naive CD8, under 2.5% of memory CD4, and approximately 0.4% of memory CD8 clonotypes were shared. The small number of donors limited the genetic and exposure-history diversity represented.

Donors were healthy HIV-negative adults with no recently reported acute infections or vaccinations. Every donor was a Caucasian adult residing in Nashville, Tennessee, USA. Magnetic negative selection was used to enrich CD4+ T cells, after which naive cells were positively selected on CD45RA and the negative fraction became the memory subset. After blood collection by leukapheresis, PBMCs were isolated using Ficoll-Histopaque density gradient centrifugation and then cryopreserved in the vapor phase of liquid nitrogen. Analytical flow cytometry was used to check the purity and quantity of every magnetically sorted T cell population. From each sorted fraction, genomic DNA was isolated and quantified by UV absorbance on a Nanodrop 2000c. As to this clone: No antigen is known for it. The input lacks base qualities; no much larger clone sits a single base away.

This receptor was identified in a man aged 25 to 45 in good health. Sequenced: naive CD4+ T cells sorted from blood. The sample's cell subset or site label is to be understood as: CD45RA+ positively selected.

Here the CDR3 is given as CASSLDGGRPYNEQFF. The nucleotide sequence is given as TGTGCCAGCAGCTTAGATGGCGGGAGACCCTACAATGAGCAGTTCTTC. The chain is encoded by TRBV7-9 joined to TRBJ2-1; 7 middle bases align to TRBD2. The CDR3, cysteine through phenylalanine, is 16 amino acids long. Just CDR3 DNA is preserved here, 48 bases in frame from base 1. The germline V and J ends show losses of 1 base and 2 bases respectively, and no gene match explains 5 bases of the junction. Based on the germline V gene (reference sequence), the CDR1 and CDR2 sequences are SEHNR and FQNEAQ.